Shown below are 5 T cell receptor beta chains from a single sample sequenced in a study of cytomegalovirus exposure and HLA in healthy donors (dated by TCRdb to the late 2010s). Libraries were built with the immunoSEQ multiplex PCR assay. For the multiplex PCR, a mixture combining 60 forward primers for TCR Vbeta segments and 13 reverse primers for TCR Jbeta segments was used. Not all clones reach the TCRdb copy of this immuneACCESS table, which keeps in-frame sequences only. Checked studies attribute under half of the gap to unresolved V genes and leave the rest unexplained. This sample holds under 150,000 clones; around 80% were observed only once. The top ten clonotypes cover roughly 9.3% of the sample. The material sequenced was PBMCs. Receptors originate from a woman aged 45 to 65 in good health and CMV-seropositive.

This clone came up a few times. V and J are TRBV19 and TRBJ1-2; the match to TRBD1 covers 10 bases. Losses at the gene ends were 3 bases for V and 8 bases for J; bases not matched to a gene: 12. The CDR3 totals 16 residues. Germline CDR1 reads LNHDA; CDR2 reads SQIVND (reference sequence). For the CDR3, the DNA is TGTGCCAGTAGTATCTCCCAGACAGGGGGCTTCGGAGGCTACACCTTC. It yields the protein CASSISQTGGFGGYTF.

The chain uses TRBV7-2 and TRBJ1-2; D not resolved. Per germline, CDR1 SGHTA and CDR2 FQGNSA. V shed 0 bases and J shed 7 bases, with 12 bases lying between them. The CDR3 extends over 14 amino acids. This chain's CDR3 is CASSLALLGGGYTF. For the CDR3, the DNA is TGTGCCAGCAGCTTAGCATTACTAGGAGGTGGCTACACCTTC. The variable domain in full, completed from reference TRBV7-2 and TRBJ1-2, reads GAGVSQSPSNKVTEKGKDVELRCDPISGHTALYWYRQSLGQGLEFLIYFQGNSAPDKSGLPSDRFSAERTGGSVSTLTIQRTQQEDSAVYLCASSLALLGGGYTFGSGTRLTVV.

The CDR3 nucleotides read TGTGCCAGCAGTTCCCACAGGCTCAGGAGCACAGATACGCAGTATTTT. Its translation: CASSSHRLRSTDTQYF. The chain has TRBV6-5 and TRBJ2-3, with D perhaps matching TRBD1 (5 bases). The germline V gene encodes CDR1 MNHEY and CDR2 SVGAGI. Trimming took off 4 bases at V and 0 bases at J, with 14 bases between the two ends. The CDR3 runs 16 residues.

The V call is TRBV5-1, the J call TRBJ2-7; TRBD2 aligns across 13 bases. Trimming cost V 4 bases and J 7 bases; bases outside gene matches: 8. Per germline, CDR1 SGHRS and CDR2 YFSETQ. The CDR3 is 15 amino acids. The CDR3 DNA reads as TGCGCCAGCAGCCGGGGACTAGCGGGATTGGGAGAGCAGTACTTC. Its protein product is CASSRGLAGLGEQYF.

The gene calls are TRBV6-6 and TRBJ2-1; 9 bases match TRBD1. The CDR3 spans 16 residues. Trimming at V came to 1 base and at J to 4 bases, leaving 5 bases not matched to a gene. CDR1 and CDR2 (germline): MNHNY, SVGAGI (reference sequence). The CDR3 loop is CASSYYGTGIYNEQFF. The CDR3 DNA sequence: TGTGCCAGCAGTTACTACGGGACAGGGATTTACAATGAGCAGTTCTTC.